Shown below are 28 T cell receptor beta chains from a single sample sequenced in a study of blood T cell repertoires in COVID-19. Sequencing was performed with immunoSEQ multiplex PCR; in TCRdb, only in-frame clones are kept and a portion is missing. The data contain around 250,000 clones, 75% to 90% of them singletons. The sequencing input was peripheral blood. The receptors were sampled from a woman in her thirties with active or convalescent COVID-19.

The V gene is TRBV7-2, the J gene TRBJ2-5, with 11 bases that match TRBD2. Trimming removed 3 bases from V and 4 bases from J; junction bases left unmatched: 7. CDR3 size: 16 residues. Germline V gene lookup returns CDR1 SGHTA and CDR2 FQGNSA. CDR3: CASSFRSGGAIETQYF. CDR3 nucleotides: TGTGCCAGCAGCTTTCGTAGCGGGGGGGCGATAGAGACCCAGTACTTC.

On this clone: The junction departs from germline at one end; a sequencing error may be responsible. The chain recombines TRBV7-7 with TRBJ2-5, with a tentative D call TRBD2 (5 bases). The CDR3 is 13 residues long. Per germline, CDR1 SSHAT and CDR2 FNYEAQ (reference sequence). CDR3 region: CASSLRPGGTQYF. CDR3 in DNA: TGTGCTAGCAGCCTCCGGCCCGGAGGGACCCAGTACTTC.

The chain couples TRBV7-3 to TRBJ2-5; TRBD2 is a possible D gene (5 bases). The CDR3 runs to 14 residues. Germline CDR1 and CDR2: SGHTA and FQGTGA. The germline V and J ends were trimmed by 2 bases and 3 bases, with 10 bases remaining between them. DNA of the CDR3: TGTGCCAGCAGCTTATTTCCCGGGGAAGAGACCCAGTACTTC. Translated: CASSLFPGEETQYF.

The J gene is TRBJ1-2, the V gene TRBV6-5, with 9 bases that match TRBD1. With V trimmed by 6 bases and J by 6 bases, 5 bases remained unmatched. The CDR3 has 13 residues. In germline, CDR1 is MNHEY, CDR2 SVGAGI. CDR3 in DNA: TGTGCCAGCAGCATTGACAGGGGGGATGGCTACACCTTC. It yields the protein CASSIDRGDGYTF.

CDR3 nucleotides: TGCGCCAGCAGCCAAGAGGGTGGCAGGGTAACAGATACGCAGTATTTT. This gives the protein CASSQEGGRVTDTQYF. The gene calls are TRBV4-3 and TRBJ2-3; TRBD1 is a possible D gene (5 bases). Germline V gene data show CDR1 as LGHNA and CDR2 as YSLEER. The CDR3 has 16 residues. The V end was cut by 0 bases, the J end by 3 bases, with 13 bases between.

This chain links TRBV7-8 with TRBJ1-2; 7 nucleotides align to TRBD1. Germline-derived CDR1 and CDR2 are SGHVS and FQNEAQ. This CDR3 comprises 13 residues. V gave up 5 bases and J gave up 4 bases; unmatched junction bases: 4. CDR3 amino acids: CASSVGQVYGYTF. In nucleotides, the CDR3 is TGTGCCAGCAGCGTAGGACAGGTCTATGGCTACACCTTC.

The chain joins TRBV27 to TRBJ2-1, with 10 bases aligning to TRBD2. The CDR3 contains 16 residues. V gave up 4 bases and J gave up 9 bases; unmatched junction bases: 12. Germline CDR1 reads MNHEY; CDR2 reads SMNVEV (reference sequence). The CDR3 sequence is CASSSQRGGFLSEQFF. The CDR3 DNA follows: TGTGCCAGCAGTTCCCAGCGGGGGGGCTTTTTGTCTGAGCAGTTCTTC.

The V gene is TRBV12-5, the J gene TRBJ1-2; 11 bases fit TRBD1. J gave up 7 bases and V 5 bases, and 6 bases lay outside the gene matches. The CDR3 has 14 residues. Per the germline V gene, CDR1 is LGHNT and CDR2 is FRNRAP. This CDR3 is CASGVSGTGGGYTF. The CDR3 coding sequence is TGTGCTAGTGGTGTCTCCGGGACAGGGGGTGGCTACACCTTC. Together with reference TRBV12-5 and TRBJ1-2, the CDR3 gives the full variable domain: DARVTQTPRHKVTEMGQEVTMRCQPILGHNTVFWYRQTMMQGLELLAYFRNRAPLDDSGMPKDRFSAEMPDATLATLKIQPSEPRDSAVYFCASGVSGTGGGYTFGSGTRLTVV.

This clone showed up just once. The chain recombines TRBV9 with TRBJ1-1; 8 bases align to TRBD1. CDR3 length: 12 residues. The germline CDR1 and CDR2 sequences are SGDLS and YYNGEE. The V gene end was trimmed by 3 bases and the J gene end by 5 bases; junction bases not matched to a gene: 0. CDR3 region: CASSGQGTEAFF. The CDR3 DNA is TGTGCCAGCAGCGGACAGGGGACTGAAGCTTTCTTT. The variable domain in full, with the rest retrieved from reference TRBV9 and TRBJ1-1, is DSGVTQTPKHLITATGQRVTLRCSPRSGDLSVYWYQQSLDQGLQFLIQYYNGEERAKGNILERFSAQQFPDLHSELNLSSLELGDSALYFCASSGQGTEAFFGQGTRLTVV.

The CDR3 sequence: CASSSNPFSGGAADTQYF. CDR3 nucleotide sequence: TGTGCCAGCAGCTCAAACCCATTTAGCGGGGGGGCGGCAGATACGCAGTATTTT. This chain uses TRBV7-2 with TRBJ2-3, with TRBD2 matching 11 bases. The length of the CDR3 is 18 residues. V was clipped by 4 bases and J by 4 bases; unmatched bases: 13. Germline V CDR1 and CDR2: SGHTA, FQGNSA. Combining the CDR3 with reference TRBV7-2 and TRBJ2-3 gives the whole variable domain GAGVSQSPSNKVTEKGKDVELRCDPISGHTALYWYRQSLGQGLEFLIYFQGNSAPDKSGLPSDRFSAERTGGSVSTLTIQRTQQEDSAVYLCASSSNPFSGGAADTQYFGPGTRLTVL.

The V gene is TRBV27, the J gene TRBJ1-2; TRBD1 aligns across 12 bases. The CDR3 runs 13 residues. The germline V gene has CDR1 MNHEY and CDR2 SMNVEV (reference sequence). The J segment lost 4 bases and the V segment lost 7 bases, leaving 1 base of the junction unmatched. The CDR3 nucleotides read TGTGCCAGCATGGGACAGGGGGCCTATGGCTACACCTTC. Its translation: CASMGQGAYGYTF.

The chain links TRBV19 to TRBJ2-2; D is unresolved. The V gene lost 3 bases and the J gene lost 4 bases, with 9 bases spanning the gap. Germline values: CDR1 LNHDA, CDR2 SQIVND (reference sequence). The CDR3 spans 14 residues. Here the CDR3 DNA reads TGTGCCAGTAGTATTTTTCAAGCCACCGGGGAGCTGTTTTTT. It specifies CASSIFQATGELFF. The full variable domain, its missing parts supplied by reference TRBV19 and TRBJ2-2, is DGGITQSPKYLFRKEGQNVTLSCEQNLNHDAMYWYRQDPGQGLRLIYYSQIVNDFQKGDIAEGYSVSREKKESFPLTVTSAQKNPTAFYLCASSIFQATGELFFGEGSRLTVL.

This clone appeared a single time. The V and J genes are TRBV2 and TRBJ2-3; D is unresolved. Trimming cost V 5 bases and J 0 bases, with 12 bases left between them. Germline loops: CDR1 SNHLY, CDR2 FYNNEI. There are 15 residues in the CDR3. CDR3 residues: CASSPLWASTDTQYF. The CDR3 DNA follows: TGTGCCAGCAGTCCCCTCTGGGCGAGCACAGATACGCAGTATTTT.

The chain recombines TRBV3-1 (or the pseudogene TRBV3-2) with TRBJ2-1; unclear D gene. Trimming left V 4 bases short and J 6 bases short, with 7 bases between. The CDR3 loop spans 12 amino acids. The germline V gene encodes CDR1 LGHDT and CDR2 YNNKEL (reference sequence). The DNA for the CDR3 is TGTGCCAGCAGCCCTGGAGCCAATGAGCAGTTCTTC. The encoded protein is CASSPGANEQFF.

This clone was recorded a few times. V gene TRBV27 combines with J gene TRBJ1-6; no reliable D call. Germline loops: CDR1 MNHEY, CDR2 SMNVEV (reference sequence). Deletions cut 4 bases from V and 6 bases from J, with 10 bases between. This CDR3 comprises 14 residues. CDR3 protein: CASSWRSINSPLHF. The CDR3 DNA is TGTGCCAGCAGTTGGCGGAGCATTAATTCACCCCTCCACTTT.

The chain couples TRBV7-9 to TRBJ1-5; 9 bases are shared with TRBD1. Trimming cost V 5 bases and J 5 bases; bases outside gene matches: 10. CDR1 is SEHNR, CDR2 FQNEAQ, per germline (reference sequence). The CDR3 loop spans 16 amino acids. In nucleotides, the CDR3 is TGTGCCAGCAGCCAACAGGACAGGGGTAACCATCAGCCCCAGCATTTT. The encoded protein is CASSQQDRGNHQPQHF.

Note on this clone: The sample holds other DNA sequences that translate to the same CDR3. V and J are TRBV11-3 and TRBJ2-1; 9 bases map to TRBD1. Per germline, CDR1 SGHNT and CDR2 YENEEA. J was trimmed by 1 base and V by 3 bases; bases with no gene match: 1. The CDR3 runs to 15 residues. The CDR3 nucleotides are TGTGCCAGCAGCTTGGGACAGGGATCCTACAATGAGCAGTTCTTC. Protein: CASSLGQGSYNEQFF.

The chain joins TRBV7-2 to TRBJ2-5; maybe TRBD1 (5 bases). The V end lost 5 bases, the J end lost 5 bases, and 18 bases lay between the germline ends. The CDR3 is 15 amino acids. Germline V gene lookup returns CDR1 SGHTA and CDR2 FQGNSA. CDR3: CASSPLGRVGETQYF. The DNA of the CDR3 is TGTGCCAGCAGCCCCCTCGGCAGGGTGGGTGAGACCCAGTACTTC.

The V call is TRBV23-1, the J call TRBJ1-6; 11 bases match TRBD1. TRBV23-1 is annotated as an ORF whose role is uncertain. J gave up 10 bases and V 4 bases, and 21 bases lay outside the gene matches. This CDR3 is built from 20 residues. The DNA for the CDR3 is TGCGCCAGCAGTCCATGTACGGGACAGGGGGTTGGAGGAACGAGGTCACCCCTCCACTTT. Its translation is CASSPCTGQGVGGTRSPLHF.

The chain is built from TRBV6-6 and TRBJ1-2; TRBD1 agrees at 9 bases. Germline loops: CDR1 MNHNY, CDR2 SVGAGI (reference sequence). The V segment lost 11 bases and the J segment 8 bases; nucleotides outside the gene matches: 12. The CDR3 runs 13 residues. Here the CDR3 reads CAGHGGQGLGYTF. Written as DNA, the CDR3 is TGTGCCGGACACGGCGGACAGGGGTTAGGCTACACCTTC.

The chain joins TRBV7-3 to TRBJ2-2, with D perhaps matching TRBD1 (5 bases). Trimming left V 2 bases short and J 0 bases short, with 16 bases between. This CDR3 has 18 residues. Germline V gene sequence: CDR1 SGHTA, CDR2 FQGTGA. The CDR3 nucleotides are TGTGCCAGCAGCTTATTGCCTTGGGGCGCCTCGAACACCGGGGAGCTGTTTTTT. Protein: CASSLLPWGASNTGELFF.

This chain links TRBV24-1 with TRBJ2-7, with D maybe TRBD1 (7 bases). CDR3 length equals 14 residues. Germline V gives CDR1 KGHDR, CDR2 SFDVKD. The V gene lost 0 bases and the J gene lost 7 bases, with 12 bases spanning the gap. The CDR3: CATSDLQGGGEQYF. Written as DNA, the CDR3 is TGTGCCACCAGTGATTTGCAGGGGGGTGGTGAGCAGTACTTC.

The V call is TRBV10-3, the J call TRBJ1-1; no clear D gene. Germline V gene lookup returns CDR1 ENHRY and CDR2 SYGVKD. V lost 0 bases and J lost 7, with 12 bases in between. The CDR3 length is 14 residues. For the CDR3, the DNA is TGTGCCATCAGTGAGTCGACTAGTATTATTGAAGCTTTCTTT. It encodes CAISESTSIIEAFF.

This chain joins TRBV27 and TRBJ2-7; D is perhaps TRBD2 (5 bases). The CDR3 extends over 14 amino acids. The V gene lost 6 bases and the J gene lost 0 bases, with 12 bases spanning the gap. CDR1 and CDR2 (germline): MNHEY, SMNVEV (reference sequence). The CDR3 DNA follows: TGTGCCAGCAGCCTAGCCCTGAGCTCCTACGAGCAGTACTTC. As protein: CASSLALSSYEQYF.

V usage is TRBV11-2 and J usage is TRBJ1-2; 8 positions agree with TRBD1. The CDR3 spans 14 residues. The V and J ends lost 8 bases and 4 bases, in that order; junction bases with no gene match: 9. Germline lookup yields CDR1 SGHAT and CDR2 FQNNGV. CDR3 sequence: CASHSQGAGYGYTF. The CDR3 bases are TGTGCCAGCCACTCCCAGGGGGCAGGCTATGGCTACACCTTC. Drawing the rest from reference TRBV11-2 and TRBJ1-2, the complete variable domain is EAGVAQSPRYKIIEKRQSVAFWCNPISGHATLYWYQQILGQGPKLLIQFQNNGVVDDSQLPKDRFSAERLKGVDSTLKIQPAKLEDSAVYLCASHSQGAGYGYTFGSGTRLTVV.

Note on this clone: Mismatch with germline at one junction end may stem from a read error. The chain is built from TRBV7-7 and TRBJ2-2; TRBD1 agrees at 7 bases. This CDR3 spans 15 amino acids. The V gene's germline CDR1 is SSHAT and CDR2 FNYEAQ (reference sequence). The CDR3 DNA sequence: TGTGCTAGCAGCGCCGTGACAGGGCCCACCGGGGAGCTGTTTTTT. The encoded protein is CASSAVTGPTGELFF.

V is TRBV9 and J is TRBJ1-3, with a weak D call TRBD1 (5 bases). The CDR3 spans 16 residues. CDR1 is SGDLS and CDR2 is YYNGEE in the germline V gene. Trimming took 4 bases from V and 0 from J, leaving 14 bases between them. CDR3 sequence reads: CASSRGTGDSGNTIYF. The CDR3, as DNA: TGTGCCAGCAGCCGGGGGACCGGGGACTCTGGAAACACCATATATTTT.

This clone was seen once. This chain links TRBV7-6 with TRBJ2-5; 14 bases fit TRBD2. The J segment lost 4 bases and the V segment lost 4 bases, leaving 11 bases of the junction unmatched. The CDR3 length is 18 residues. Germline V gene sequence: CDR1 SGHVS, CDR2 FNYEAQ. In DNA form, the CDR3 reads TGTGCCAGCAGCTCCCACCGACTAGCGGGGGGGAAAGGAGAGACCCAGTACTTC. It is translated as CASSSHRLAGGKGETQYF.